The clone carrying this T cell receptor (beta chain) was recorded a few times. Its antigen is not identified. The data originate from a study of cytomegalovirus exposure and HLA in healthy donors. On the study more broadly: Findings of an earlier analysis included around 100 million unique TCR beta sequences from roughly 190 million T cells. Of all 380 or so donors who were genotyped, around 79% belonged to the Caucasian-associated ancestry cluster. Broader study findings: Beyond CMV serostatus, there was no information to go on about immune exposure. The study labeled 164 TCR beta chains cytomegalovirus-associated.

13 Jbeta primers and 60 Vbeta primers were used for the PCR. Data came from immunoSEQ multiplex PCR; TCRdb stores just in-frame clones and leaves some out. The sample has about 120,000 clones, 60% to 80% seen once. Germline-derived CDR1 and CDR2 are MNHEY and SMNVEV (reference sequence). The CDR3 runs to 13 residues. V was trimmed by 4 bases and J by 2 bases, leaving 8 bases between them. The source of this sequence is a human donor in good health. The chain combines TRBV27 with TRBJ1-1, with D hard to call. The material sequenced was PBMCs. The CDR3 is CASSYLANTEAFF. CDR3 DNA sequence: TGTGCCAGCAGTTACTTAGCAAACACTGAAGCTTTCTTT.